One sample yielded the 27 T cell receptor beta chains listed below, sequenced in a study of blood T cell repertoires in COVID-19. Profiling relied on immunoSEQ multiplex PCR, and the TCRdb table lists in-frame clones only, not all of them. Of approximately 290,000 clones listed, roughly 85% are singletons. Sequenced: PBMCs or T cells enriched from blood (not recorded which). These receptor sequences come from a woman aged 25-40 years who had recovered from COVID-19.

This clone has more than one count but fewer than ten. The chain couples TRBV5-6 to TRBJ1-1; 8 bases are shared with TRBD1. The CDR3 runs to 15 residues. Germline V gives CDR1 SGHDT, CDR2 YYEEEE. J lost 4 bases, V lost 1 base, and 6 bases had no gene match. This chain's CDR3 is CASSLWQGAFTEAFF. DNA of the CDR3: TGTGCCAGCAGCTTGTGGCAGGGGGCATTCACTGAAGCTTTCTTT.

This clone was seen only a few times. The chain links TRBV6-5 to TRBJ1-1; D is ambiguous. The germline CDR1 and CDR2 sequences are MNHEY and SVGAGI. The CDR3 extends over 13 amino acids. V lost 5 bases and J lost 3, with 10 bases in between. The CDR3 bases are TGTGCCAGCAGTCCGCTACCGGACACTGAAGCTTTCTTT. This gives the protein CASSPLPDTEAFF.

This rearrangement joins TRBV27 to TRBJ1-1, with no clear D. The CDR3 runs to 14 residues. V lost 1 base and J 1 base, leaving 7 bases between the germline ends. Germline CDR1 is MNHEY and CDR2 is SMNVEV (reference sequence). The CDR3 nucleotides read TGTGCCAGCAGTTTATACAGTCCGAACACTGAAGCTTTCTTT. Translation gives CASSLYSPNTEAFF.

This chain joins TRBV30 and TRBJ1-5; D is unclear. V lost 5 bases and J 5 bases, leaving 10 bases between the germline ends. The CDR3 has 12 amino acids. In germline, CDR1 is GTSNPN, CDR2 SVGIG (reference sequence). CDR3 amino acids: CAWDRRDQPQHF. The CDR3 bases are TGTGCCTGGGATAGACGGGATCAGCCCCAGCATTTT.

V gene TRBV7-2 combines with J gene TRBJ1-5; 9 nucleotides agree with TRBD1. The length of the CDR3 is 19 residues. The J segment lost 1 base and the V segment lost 5 bases, leaving 15 bases of the junction unmatched. Germline CDR1 and CDR2: SGHTA and FQGNSA. The CDR3 reads CASSPIWDRVESSNQPQHF. The CDR3 DNA sequence: TGTGCCAGCAGCCCAATTTGGGACAGGGTGGAATCGAGCAATCAGCCCCAGCATTTT.

This clone was seen many times. The chain links TRBV29-1 to TRBJ2-1; 8 nucleotides agree with TRBD1. Unmatched junction bases numbered 16, after V lost 2 bases and J lost 10 bases. The CDR3 has 16 residues. CDR1 is SQVTM, CDR2 ANQGSEA, per germline. The CDR3 protein is CSVETRRQGLQGEQFF. CDR3 bases: TGCAGCGTTGAAACCCGGAGACAGGGGCTTCAGGGGGAGCAGTTCTTC.

This chain connects TRBV10-3 to TRBJ1-1, with TRBD1 identical over 9 bases. This CDR3 region has 14 residues. V shed 8 bases, J shed 1 base, and the junction held 5 bases outside the gene matches. Germline V gene sequence: CDR1 ENHRY, CDR2 SYGVKD. The CDR3 reads CAIGLDRGNTEAFF. In DNA, the CDR3 is TGTGCCATCGGCTTGGACAGGGGGAACACTGAAGCTTTCTTT.

This chain uses TRBV7-9 with TRBJ1-2, with 11 bases fitting TRBD1. Germline CDR1 is SEHNR and CDR2 is FQNEAQ (reference sequence). The CDR3 is 14 residues long. V shed 8 bases, J shed 8 bases, and the junction held 10 bases outside the gene matches. The CDR3 DNA sequence: TGTGCCAGCGGATTTGGACAGGGGGCTTGGGGCTACACCTTC. Translation: CASGFGQGAWGYTF.

On this clone itself: The same CDR3 arises from other DNA sequences in this sample as well. V and J are TRBV27 and TRBJ2-1; TRBD2 matches at 10 bases. Trimming removed 2 bases from V and 8 bases from J; junction bases left unmatched: 6. Germline V gene sequence: CDR1 MNHEY, CDR2 SMNVEV (reference sequence). This CDR3 spans 15 amino acids. Here the CDR3 reads CASSLTSGRADEQFF. The CDR3 DNA reads as TGTGCCAGCAGTTTAACCAGCGGGAGGGCCGATGAGCAGTTCTTC.

This clone has only a few counts. This chain links TRBV5-1 with TRBJ1-1, with 8 bases lining up with TRBD1. This CDR3 is built from 14 residues. V lost 2 bases and J lost 2; bases outside the gene matches: 2. CDR1 is SGHRS and CDR2 is YFSETQ in the germline V gene. CDR3 nucleotides: TGCGCCAGCAGCTTTGGACAGGGAAACACTGAAGCTTTCTTT. Amino acid sequence: CASSFGQGNTEAFF.

This chain joins TRBV9 and TRBJ1-1, with 10 bases lining up with TRBD1. This CDR3 region has 16 residues. From germline, CDR1 is SGDLS and CDR2 YYNGEE. J gave up 1 base and V 4 bases, and 7 bases lay outside the gene matches. CDR3 nucleotides: TGTGCCAGCAGCACACGACAGGGGGCCACGAACACTGAAGCTTTCTTT. As protein: CASSTRQGATNTEAFF.

The rearrangement joins TRBV28 to TRBJ2-5; TRBD1 matches 8 bases. V lost 2 bases and J lost 5; bases outside the gene matches: 1. The CDR3 length is 13 residues. The V gene's germline CDR1 is MDHEN and CDR2 SYDVKM. The CDR3 DNA follows: TGTGCCAGCAGTTTACAGGGGGCTGAGACCCAGTACTTC. Translation: CASSLQGAETQYF.

The V call is TRBV12-5, the J call TRBJ1-1; D possibly corresponds to TRBD1 (6 bases). From germline, CDR1 is LGHNT and CDR2 FRNRAP. The CDR3 consists of 15 residues. Trimming left V 9 bases short and J 2 bases short, with 19 bases between. The CDR3 sequence: CASKPTGTPNTEAFF. CDR3 nucleotides: TGTGCTAGCAAACCCACCGGGACACCTAACACTGAAGCTTTCTTT.

The rearrangement uses TRBV24-1 and TRBJ1-1; tentatively, D is TRBD1 (6 bases). The CDR3 spans 14 residues. V was cut by 8 bases and J by 5 bases, with 17 bases left in between. Germline CDR1 KGHDR, CDR2 SFDVKD. CDR3 sequence: CATIKTGVGTEAFF. The CDR3 region has the DNA TGTGCCACCATTAAGACAGGCGTGGGTACTGAAGCTTTCTTT.

This clone has more than one count but fewer than ten. The chain uses TRBV6-4 and TRBJ2-5; tentative D call: TRBD2 (6 bases). V lost 2 bases and J 7 bases, leaving 11 bases between the germline ends. Germline lookup yields CDR1 MRHNA and CDR2 SNTAGT. This CDR3 is built from 13 residues. CDR3 DNA sequence: TGTGCCAGCAGTGACGGTGAGGAGGGGACCCAGTACTTC. It is translated as CASSDGEEGTQYF.

This clone was counted a single time. The V and J genes are TRBV3-1 (or the pseudogene TRBV3-2) and TRBJ1-2; D is unclear. The germline CDR1 and CDR2 sequences are LGHDT and YNNKEL (reference sequence). The CDR3 totals 13 residues. V was pared by 3 bases and J by 4 bases, with 9 bases between. CDR3 bases: TGTGCCAGCAGCCAGGCCCCGTTCTATGGCTACACCTTC. Translating gives CASSQAPFYGYTF.

This chain links TRBV9 with TRBJ2-7; TRBD2 matches 11 bases. V dropped 3 bases and J dropped 2; count of bases not matched to a gene: 16. This CDR3 is built from 19 residues. Germline V gives CDR1 SGDLS, CDR2 YYNGEE. This CDR3 is CASSAYSYPGTSGTYEQYF. For the CDR3, the DNA is TGTGCCAGCAGCGCATACTCCTACCCCGGGACTAGCGGTACCTACGAGCAGTACTTC.

The chain has TRBV6-1 and TRBJ2-1; 9 nucleotides agree with TRBD2. J was trimmed by 3 bases and V by 2 bases; bases with no gene match: 2. CDR3 length: 15 residues. Germline V gene sequence: CDR1 MNHNS, CDR2 SASEGT. In DNA, the CDR3 is TGTGCCAGCAGTGAACTAGCGGGGTTCTACAATGAGCAGTTCTTC. It encodes CASSELAGFYNEQFF.

The V call is TRBV28, the J call TRBJ1-6, with a possible D match to TRBD1 (5 bases). The V gene lost 6 bases and the J gene lost 0 bases, with 15 bases spanning the gap. Germline assignment: CDR1 MDHEN and CDR2 SYDVKM. The CDR3 totals 17 residues. The chain's CDR3 is CASRQGLPSSYNSPLHF. In nucleotides, the CDR3 is TGTGCCAGCAGGCAGGGACTCCCAAGCTCCTATAATTCACCCCTCCACTTT.

The chain employs TRBV15 and TRBJ2-7, with TRBD2 matching over 10 bases. V dropped 0 bases and J dropped 5; count of bases not matched to a gene: 7. This CDR3 is 16 amino acids long. The germline V gene has CDR1 LNHNV and CDR2 YYDKDF (reference sequence). In DNA, the CDR3 is TGTGCCACCAGCAGAGATTTTGCTAGCGGGAGTAACGAGCAGTACTTC. Translated: CATSRDFASGSNEQYF.

The genes are TRBV5-6 and TRBJ2-5; D uncertain. Trimming shortened V by 0 bases and J by 2 bases, and 8 bases separated the two germline ends. Germline V gives CDR1 SGHDT, CDR2 YYEEEE. This CDR3 region has 14 residues. The CDR3 sequence is CASSLDGQQETQYF. DNA of the CDR3: TGTGCCAGCAGCTTGGATGGCCAGCAAGAGACCCAGTACTTC.

The chain combines TRBV21-1 with TRBJ2-1; TRBD1, as called in the table, went unchecked against the DNA. TRBV21-1 is marked as a pseudogene. This CDR3 region has 15 residues. The CDR3 loop is CASSATGFDYNEQFF. The CDR3 coding sequence is TGTGCCAGCAGTGCAACAGGGTTCGACTACAATGAGCAGTTCTTC.

This clone was recorded once. This chain joins TRBV5-1 and TRBJ1-4; no clear D gene. The CDR3 consists of 15 residues. CDR1 SGHRS and CDR2 YFSETQ come from the germline V gene. Trimming took off 0 bases at V and 2 bases at J, with 8 bases between the two ends. Here the CDR3 DNA reads TGCGCCAGCAGCTTGGCCATGAGCACTAATGAAAAACTGTTTTTT. The encoded protein is CASSLAMSTNEKLFF. The whole variable domain, filled in from reference TRBV5-1 and TRBJ1-4, reads KAGVTQTPRYLIKTRGQQVTLSCSPISGHRSVSWYQQTPGQGLQFLFEYFSETQRNKGNFPGRFSGRQFSNSRSEMNVSTLELGDSALYLCASSLAMSTNEKLFFGSGTQLSVL.

This rearrangement joins TRBV28 to TRBJ1-2; D may be TRBD1 (6 bases). V was pared by 5 bases and J by 8 bases, with 21 bases between. Germline CDR1 MDHEN, CDR2 SYDVKM. CDR3 length: 15 amino acids. The CDR3 loop reads CASSIPGGRPGGYTF. Here the CDR3 DNA reads TGTGCCAGCAGTATACCGGGGGGGCGCCCCGGGGGCTACACCTTC.

The chain carries TRBV18 and TRBJ2-7; 7 positions agree with TRBD1. V dropped 4 bases and J dropped 2; count of bases not matched to a gene: 2. There are 13 residues in the CDR3. The germline gives CDR1 KGHSH, CDR2 LQKENI. The DNA of the CDR3 is TGTGCCAGCTCACAGACAGGGCCCTACGAGCAGTACTTC. Its protein is CASSQTGPYEQYF. The full variable domain, rest sourced from reference TRBV18 and TRBJ2-7, is NAGVMQNPRHLVRRRGQEARLRCSPMKGHSHVYWYRQLPEEGLKFMVYLQKENIIDESGMPKERFSAEFPKEGPSILRIQQVVRGDSAAYFCASSQTGPYEQYFGPGTRLTVT.

The chain employs TRBV10-3 and TRBJ1-2, with 9 positions matching TRBD1. The CDR3 has 16 residues. The V gene's germline CDR1 is ENHRY and CDR2 SYGVKD. V was clipped by 6 bases and J by 4 bases; unmatched bases: 12. The CDR3 sequence is CAISTGRTGEPYGYTF. As DNA, the CDR3 is TGTGCCATCAGCACAGGCCGGACAGGGGAACCCTATGGCTACACCTTC.

The chain combines TRBV24-1 with TRBJ2-3; TRBD1 aligns across 10 bases. This CDR3 contains 16 residues. J was trimmed by 2 bases and V by 4 bases; bases with no gene match: 5. CDR1 and CDR2 (germline): KGHDR, SFDVKD. The CDR3 is CATSDPGQGYTDTQYF. As DNA, the CDR3 is TGTGCCACCAGTGACCCGGGACAGGGGTACACAGATACGCAGTATTTT.